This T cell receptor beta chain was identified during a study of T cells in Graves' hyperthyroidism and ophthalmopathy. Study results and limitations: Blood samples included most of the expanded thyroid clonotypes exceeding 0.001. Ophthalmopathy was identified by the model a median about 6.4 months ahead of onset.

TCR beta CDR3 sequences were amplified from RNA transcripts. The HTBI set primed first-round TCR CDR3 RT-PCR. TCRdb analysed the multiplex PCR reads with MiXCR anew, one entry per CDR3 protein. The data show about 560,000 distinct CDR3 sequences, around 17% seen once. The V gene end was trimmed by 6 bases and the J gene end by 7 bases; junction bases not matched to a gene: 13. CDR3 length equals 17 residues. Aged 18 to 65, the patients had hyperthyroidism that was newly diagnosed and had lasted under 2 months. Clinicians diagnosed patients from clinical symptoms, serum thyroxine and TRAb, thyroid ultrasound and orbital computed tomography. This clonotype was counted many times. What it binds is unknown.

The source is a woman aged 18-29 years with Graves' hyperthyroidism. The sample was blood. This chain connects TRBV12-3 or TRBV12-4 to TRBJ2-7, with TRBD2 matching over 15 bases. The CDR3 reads CASRPGLAGGPPWEQYF. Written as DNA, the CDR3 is TGTGCCAGCAGACCGGGACTAGCGGGGGGTCCCCCTTGGGAGCAGTACTTC.